A single sample gave rise to the 19 T cell receptor beta chains below, sequenced in a study of cytotoxic CD8 clonotypes in ibrutinib-treated CLL. Here immunoSEQ multiplex PCR was the method, and the copy in TCRdb shows in-frame clones only, minus some. There are 150,000 to 200,000 clones in the sample; about 84% occur only once, and roughly 4.6% lies in the top ten. Specimen: PBMCs, collected after 24 months of ibrutinib treatment. These TCRs come from a human donor with chronic lymphocytic leukemia.

V is TRBV27 and J is TRBJ1-5, with D possibly matching TRBD1 (5 bases). The CDR3 is 16 amino acids. CDR1 is MNHEY, CDR2 SMNVEV, per germline (reference sequence). V was pared by 1 base and J by 7 bases, with 17 bases between. The CDR3 reads CASSLFGGTLEQPQHF. CDR3 DNA: TGTGCCAGCAGTTTATTTGGGGGAACGCTAGAGCAGCCCCAGCATTTT.

The chain combines TRBV4-3 with TRBJ1-5, with D uncertain. The CDR3 extends over 15 amino acids. V lost 1 base and J 6 bases, leaving 13 bases between the germline ends. Germline V gene data show CDR1 as LGHNA and CDR2 as YSLEER. The CDR3 nucleotides are TGCGCCAGCAGCCAAGTTCTTTCAGAGGGTCAGCCCCAGCATTTT. Protein: CASSQVLSEGQPQHF.

CDR3 nucleotide sequence: TGCGCCAGCAGCCCACCTTCCTACGGGATCGACAATGAGCAGTTCTTC. It encodes CASSPPSYGIDNEQFF. The genes are TRBV5-1 and TRBJ2-1; TRBD2 might be the D (5 bases). Germline V gene sequence: CDR1 SGHRS, CDR2 YFSETQ. V dropped 4 bases and J dropped 5 bases, with 19 bases sitting between them. This CDR3 has 16 amino acids.

The genes are TRBV11-2 and TRBJ2-3; D unclear. V lost 1 base and J lost 2, with 7 bases in between. Germline V gene data show CDR1 as SGHAT and CDR2 as FQNNGV. CDR3 length equals 14 residues. In DNA form, the CDR3 reads TGTGCCAGCAGCTTAGTTCAGCTCACAGATACGCAGTATTTT. Translation: CASSLVQLTDTQYF.

The V gene is TRBV4-2, the J gene TRBJ2-3, with 8 bases aligning to TRBD2. V dropped 4 bases and J dropped 6; count of bases not matched to a gene: 18. Germline V CDR1 and CDR2: LGHNA, YNFKEQ. This CDR3 region has 18 residues. In DNA, the CDR3 is TGTGCCAGCAGCCCCTACACTTTTAGCGGGGCCGGTCGGGATACGCAGTATTTT. Protein sequence: CASSPYTFSGAGRDTQYF.

V is TRBV29-1 and J is TRBJ1-5; perhaps TRBD1 as D (5 bases). The CDR3 runs 15 residues. Trimming shortened V by 4 bases and J by 3 bases, and 16 bases separated the two germline ends. Germline V gene data show CDR1 as SQVTM and CDR2 as ANQGSEA. This CDR3 is CSVASVQGFNQPQHF. In nucleotides, the CDR3 is TGCAGCGTTGCAAGCGTCCAGGGTTTCAATCAGCCCCAGCATTTT.

V is TRBV6-5 and J is TRBJ2-3, with unresolved D. Per the germline V gene, CDR1 is MNHEY and CDR2 is SVGAGI. CDR3 length: 13 amino acids. Trimming took 6 bases from V and 0 from J, leaving 7 bases between them. The CDR3 coding sequence is TGTGCCAGCAGATTTAGAAGCACAGATACGCAGTATTTT. Translating gives CASRFRSTDTQYF.

This sequence joins TRBV9 and TRBJ2-3; 7 positions agree with TRBD1. Germline V gene data show CDR1 as SGDLS and CDR2 as YYNGEE. The CDR3 has 16 amino acids. The V segment lost 3 bases and the J segment 1 base; nucleotides outside the gene matches: 8. The DNA for the CDR3 is TGTGCCAGCAGCGGCGACAGGGAAAGGGGCACAGATACGCAGTATTTT. Its protein is CASSGDRERGTDTQYF. Together with reference TRBV9 and TRBJ2-3, the CDR3 gives the full variable domain: DSGVTQTPKHLITATGQRVTLRCSPRSGDLSVYWYQQSLDQGLQFLIQYYNGEERAKGNILERFSAQQFPDLHSELNLSSLELGDSALYFCASSGDRERGTDTQYFGPGTRLTVL.

V is TRBV5-1 and J is TRBJ2-1; 9 bases agree with TRBD2. Trimming cost V 1 base and J 2 bases; bases outside gene matches: 7. The CDR3 is made up of 17 amino acids. CDR1 and CDR2 (germline): SGHRS, YFSETQ. CDR3 protein: CASSLYGAGGPYNEQFF. In DNA, the CDR3 is TGCGCCAGCAGCTTGTATGGAGCGGGGGGACCCTACAATGAGCAGTTCTTC.

The chain links TRBV5-1 to TRBJ2-2; the D call may be TRBD1 or TRBD2 (5 bases each). The CDR3 sequence is 13 residues long. The V end was cut by 4 bases, the J end by 7 bases, with 11 bases between. Germline V gene lookup returns CDR1 SGHRS and CDR2 YFSETQ. Written as DNA, the CDR3 is TGCGCCAGCAGCGGCCGGGACCGCGGGGAGCTGTTTTTT. It is translated as CASSGRDRGELFF. The whole variable domain, filled in from reference TRBV5-1 and TRBJ2-2, reads KAGVTQTPRYLIKTRGQQVTLSCSPISGHRSVSWYQQTPGQGLQFLFEYFSETQRNKGNFPGRFSGRQFSNSRSEMNVSTLELGDSALYLCASSGRDRGELFFGEGSRLTVL.

The J gene is TRBJ1-1, the V gene TRBV5-4; D gene unclear. The CDR3 is 13 residues long. V was shortened by 3 bases and J by 1 base, with 7 bases between the two germline ends. Germline-derived CDR1 and CDR2 are SGHNT and YYREEE (reference sequence). The CDR3 DNA is TGTGCCAGCAGCTCACCCGCGAACACTGAAGCTTTCTTT. Its protein product is CASSSPANTEAFF.

The V gene is TRBV27, the J gene TRBJ2-3, with a tentative D call TRBD2 (5 bases). CDR3 length: 13 amino acids. Germline V lookup: CDR1 MNHEY, CDR2 SMNVEV (reference sequence). V was shortened by 2 bases and J by 4 bases, with 7 bases between the two germline ends. The CDR3 DNA follows: TGTGCCAGCAGTTTAAGGACTGCAGATACGCAGTATTTT. This encodes CASSLRTADTQYF.

The rearrangement uses TRBV5-1 and TRBJ2-6; D gene unclear. Germline CDR1 is SGHRS and CDR2 is YFSETQ. Trimming left V 2 bases short and J 0 bases short, with 12 bases between. The length of the CDR3 is 17 residues. In nucleotides, the CDR3 is TGCGCCAGCAGCTTTGGCGGCTTTGGCTCTGGGGCCAACGTCCTGACTTTC. This sequence encodes CASSFGGFGSGANVLTF. Full variable domain (missing parts from reference TRBV5-1 and TRBJ2-6): KAGVTQTPRYLIKTRGQQVTLSCSPISGHRSVSWYQQTPGQGLQFLFEYFSETQRNKGNFPGRFSGRQFSNSRSEMNVSTLELGDSALYLCASSFGGFGSGANVLTFGAGSRLTVL.

The chain links TRBV27 to TRBJ1-2; a possible D gene is TRBD1 (5 bases). CDR1 is MNHEY and CDR2 is SMNVEV in the germline V gene (reference sequence). V was shortened by 2 bases and J by 5 bases, with 12 bases between the two germline ends. The CDR3 has 14 residues. The DNA for the CDR3 is TGTGCCAGCAGTTTACAAGGACATTCATATGGCTACACCTTC. This codes for CASSLQGHSYGYTF.

The chain couples TRBV7-3 to TRBJ1-1, with D unresolved. V was trimmed by 1 base and J by 2 bases, leaving 5 bases between them. The CDR3 covers 13 residues. Germline lookup yields CDR1 SGHTA and CDR2 FQGTGA. Here the CDR3 reads CASSLKINTEAFF. The CDR3, as DNA: TGTGCCAGCAGCTTAAAGATAAACACTGAAGCTTTCTTT.

This chain links TRBV4-3 with TRBJ1-1, with D tentatively TRBD1 (5 bases). The CDR3 extends over 17 amino acids. CDR1 is LGHNA and CDR2 is YSLEER in the germline V gene. Trimming took off 0 bases at V and 1 base at J, with 15 bases between the two ends. The CDR3 spells CASSQEIWGTANTEAFF. The CDR3 DNA reads TGCGCCAGCAGCCAAGAGATATGGGGGACGGCGAACACTGAAGCTTTCTTT.

The J gene is TRBJ2-5, the V gene TRBV29-1; D perhaps matches TRBD2 (7 bases). Germline V gives CDR1 SQVTM, CDR2 ANQGSEA. Between the trimmed V and J ends, which lost 0 bases and 4 bases, there was a span of 15 bases. This CDR3 comprises 15 residues. The CDR3 here is CSVEDNNREGETQYF. In DNA, the CDR3 is TGCAGCGTTGAAGATAATAACAGGGAGGGAGAGACCCAGTACTTC.

This clone was counted at least ten times. J is TRBJ1-1 and V is TRBV28, with D perhaps matching TRBD1 (6 bases). V shed 6 bases and J shed 0 bases, with 14 bases lying between them. CDR1 is MDHEN, CDR2 SYDVKM, per germline. The CDR3 sequence is 15 residues long. CDR3 DNA: TGTGCCAGCAGACCCCCAACAGGGTTGAACACTGAAGCTTTCTTT. The encoded protein is CASRPPTGLNTEAFF.

This clone was seen a single time. The J gene is TRBJ1-1, the V gene TRBV7-8; D might be TRBD1 (6 bases). Trimming cost V 5 bases and J 1 base, with 20 bases left between them. The length of the CDR3 is 17 residues. Germline V gene lookup returns CDR1 SGHVS and CDR2 FQNEAQ. The CDR3 loop reads CASSPGIGGGRNTEAFF. Here the CDR3 DNA reads TGTGCCAGCAGCCCAGGAATAGGCGGGGGCCGGAACACTGAAGCTTTCTTT.